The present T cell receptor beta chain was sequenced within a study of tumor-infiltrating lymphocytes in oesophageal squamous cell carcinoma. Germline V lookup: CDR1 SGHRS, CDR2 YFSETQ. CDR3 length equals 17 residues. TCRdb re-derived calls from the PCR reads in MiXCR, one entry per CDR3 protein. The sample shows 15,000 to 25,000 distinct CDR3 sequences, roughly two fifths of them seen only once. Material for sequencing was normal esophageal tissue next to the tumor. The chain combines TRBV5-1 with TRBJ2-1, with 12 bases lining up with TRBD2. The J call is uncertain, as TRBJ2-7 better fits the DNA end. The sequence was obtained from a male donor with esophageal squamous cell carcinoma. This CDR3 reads CASSRLAGAVSRYEQYF. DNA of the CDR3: TGCGCCAGCAGCAGACTAGCGGGAGCTGTAAGTCGGTACGAGCAGTACTTC.